This T cell receptor (beta chain) was documented in a study of OX40 agonist ivuxolimab in advanced cancers. Points from the study as a whole: Among the lowest peripheral clonal expansion occurred in 0.1-3.0 mg/kg partial responders.

Patients were ruled out by autoimmune disease history or systemic immunosuppression. Sampled blood was obtained at baseline, cycle 4 day 1, and cycle 7 day 1. V lost 4 bases, J lost 5 bases, and 8 bases stayed unmatched. From germline, CDR1 is SGHDT and CDR2 YYEEEE. The CDR3 length is 14 residues. On this clone itself: Its specificity is not known.

Assay used: immunoSEQ multiplex PCR; TCRdb lists only in-frame clones, some missing. The sample yields fewer than 35,000 clones, about nine tenths seen once. The sequence was collected from an adult with an advanced solid tumor such as melanoma, head and neck, liver or kidney cancer. V is TRBV5-6 and J is TRBJ2-5, with 7 positions matching TRBD1. Sequencing was performed on CD4+ or CD8+ T cells sorted from blood, taken in a trial of the OX40 agonist ivuxolimab. CDR3 bases: TGTGCCAGCAGCGGGGGACAGTGGGCCGAGACCCAGTACTTC. This translates into CASSGGQWAETQYF.